Each of the 24 T cell receptor beta chains below was sequenced from the same sample in a study of blood T cells in healthy people across ages. It was with a sample-barcoded 5' primer and a J-beta primer mix that a second PCR of roughly 7 to 12 cycles was run. TCRdb redid the calling of the 5' RACE reads with MiXCR, one entry per CDR3 protein. The sample shows under 800,000 distinct CDR3 sequences, roughly 21% of them seen only once. The sample was blood. The receptors stem from a man in his 70s in good health.

In this sample, this clonotype turned up a few times. The rearrangement links TRBV24-1 to TRBJ2-3; D remains ambiguous. CDR1 is KGHDR, CDR2 SFDVKD, per germline. The CDR3 covers 11 residues. Trimming shortened V by 6 bases and J by 4 bases, and 4 bases separated the two germline ends. CDR3 protein: CATSLADTQYF. CDR3 coding DNA: TGTGCCACCAGTCTGGCAGATACGCAGTATTTT.

The chain couples TRBV5-1 to TRBJ2-3; 12 bases align to TRBD2. Losses at the gene ends were 8 bases for V and 0 bases for J; bases not matched to a gene: 7. This CDR3 has 16 residues. The germline V gene has CDR1 SGHRS and CDR2 YFSETQ. DNA of the CDR3: TGCGCCAGTAAAGGGACTAGCGGGCCAAGCACAGATACGCAGTATTTT. As protein: CASKGTSGPSTDTQYF.

This clonotype was seen repeatedly, ten times or more. The DNA of the CDR3 is TGTGCCAGCAGCTCAGACTACGAGCAGTACTTC. It is translated as CASSSDYEQYF. The chain carries TRBV12-3 or TRBV12-4 and TRBJ2-7; no clear D gene. V shed 6 bases and J shed 3 bases, with 6 bases lying between them. The CDR3 contains 11 residues.

The chain couples TRBV7-2 to TRBJ2-7, with 7 bases identical to TRBD2. CDR3 size: 16 residues. Germline V gives CDR1 SGHTA, CDR2 FQGNSA. V shed 5 bases, J shed 0 bases, and the junction held 10 bases outside the gene matches. The CDR3 nucleotides read TGTGCCAGCAGCCTGGACCTAGCGGAGTTCTCCTACGAGCAGTACTTC. This encodes CASSLDLAEFSYEQYF.

This clonotype was picked up a small number of times. This chain joins TRBV28 and TRBJ2-2; 10 bases are shared with TRBD2. The J segment lost 5 bases and the V segment lost 4 bases, leaving 1 base of the junction unmatched. Germline V gene sequence: CDR1 MDHEN, CDR2 SYDVKM. The CDR3 spans 14 residues. The DNA for the CDR3 is TGTGCCAGCAGTTCTAGCGGGAGAACCGGGGAGCTGTTTTTT. It translates to CASSSSGRTGELFF.

The rearrangement links TRBV15 to TRBJ2-5, with D uncertain. The DNA matches TRBJ2-1 better at its end, which makes the J call doubtful. CDR3 length: 16 residues. Per germline, CDR1 LNHNV and CDR2 YYDKDF (reference sequence). The CDR3 loop is CATSRVVLLTGNEQFF. DNA for the CDR3: TGTGCCACCAGCAGAGTAGTACTTCTCACGGGCAATGAGCAGTTCTTC.

This clonotype was observed a few times. The V call is TRBV7-2, the J call TRBJ2-4; TRBD1 is a possible D gene (6 bases). V was pared by 6 bases and J by 0 bases, with 15 bases between. CDR3 length equals 16 residues. CDR1 is SGHTA and CDR2 is FQGNSA in the germline V gene. DNA for the CDR3: TGTGCCAGCAGTCGAGACAGGCTTCTAGCCAAAAACATTCAGTACTTC. It translates to CASSRDRLLAKNIQYF. The whole variable domain, filled in from reference TRBV7-2 and TRBJ2-4, reads GAGVSQSPSNKVTEKGKDVELRCDPISGHTALYWYRQSLGQGLEFLIYFQGNSAPDKSGLPSDRFSAERTGGSVSTLTIQRTQQEDSAVYLCASSRDRLLAKNIQYFGAGTRLSVL.

The chain links TRBV12-3 or TRBV12-4 to TRBJ1-6; possibly TRBD1 for D (6 bases). Deletions cut 0 bases from V and 7 bases from J, with 10 bases between. The CDR3 loop spans 15 amino acids. The CDR3 loop is CASSLAEGGNSPLHF. The CDR3 DNA sequence: TGTGCCAGCAGTTTAGCGGAGGGGGGCAATTCACCCCTCCACTTT.

The gene calls are TRBV24-1 and TRBJ1-4; D is ambiguous. Deletions cut 0 bases from V and 8 bases from J, with 6 bases between. This CDR3 spans 13 amino acids. From germline, CDR1 is KGHDR and CDR2 SFDVKD. The CDR3 DNA follows: TGTGCCACCAGTGATTTGTTTAGCGAAAAACTGTTTTTT. Amino acids: CATSDLFSEKLFF.

This clonotype was detected a few times. The chain is built from TRBV7-2 and TRBJ2-3; the match to TRBD1 covers 9 bases. Trimming at V came to 4 bases and at J to 2 bases, leaving 4 bases not matched to a gene. The germline gives CDR1 SGHTA, CDR2 FQGNSA. This CDR3 spans 15 amino acids. The CDR3 DNA is TGTGCCAGCAGCTCGGACAGGGGTTTCACAGATACGCAGTATTTT. Amino acids: CASSSDRGFTDTQYF.

This chain connects TRBV4-1 to TRBJ2-3, with D perhaps assigned TRBD1 or TRBD2 (5 bases each). V was pared by 0 bases and J by 6 bases, with 16 bases between. CDR1 is MGHRA and CDR2 is YSYEKL in the germline V gene. CDR3 length: 16 residues. The CDR3 bases are TGCGCCAGCAGCCAAGATAAAAACCAGAGGGGTGATACGCAGTATTTT. It specifies CASSQDKNQRGDTQYF.

V is TRBV10-3 and J is TRBJ2-3; TRBD2 matches 7 bases. The CDR3 covers 15 residues. CDR1 ENHRY and CDR2 SYGVKD come from the germline V gene. V trimming: 0 bases; J trimming: 2 bases; junction bases outside the gene matches: 2. The CDR3 DNA reads as TGTGCCATCAGTGAGTCTAGCGGGCACACAGATACGCAGTATTTT. This codes for CAISESSGHTDTQYF.

The sample holds a few counts of this clonotype. This chain uses TRBV15 with TRBJ2-5; D might be TRBD1 or TRBD2, each matching 5 bases. The CDR3 sequence is 14 residues long. Between the trimmed V and J ends, which lost 0 bases and 4 bases, there was a span of 9 bases. The germline gives CDR1 LNHNV, CDR2 YYDKDF (reference sequence). For the CDR3, the DNA is TGTGCCACCAGCAGAGATCAGGGAGTAGAGACCCAGTACTTC. It translates to CATSRDQGVETQYF.

In its sample, this clonotype was seen a few times. One end of the junction varies from germline; a read error may be responsible. The chain has TRBV29-1 and TRBJ2-2, with a weak D call TRBD1 (6 bases). The CDR3 is made up of 13 amino acids. Looked up from germline, CDR1 is SQVTM and CDR2 is ANQGSEA. CDR3: CSVYRENAGELFF. DNA of the CDR3: TGCAGCGTTTACAGGGAGAACGCCGGGGAGCTGTTTTTT.

The genes are TRBV20-1 and TRBJ1-2; no clear D gene. There are 12 residues in the CDR3. Trimming shortened V by 3 bases and J by 8 bases, and 13 bases separated the two germline ends. Looked up from germline, CDR1 is DFQATT and CDR2 is SNEGSKA (reference sequence). The CDR3 bases are TGCAGTGCTAGGGCGGGGAATGAAGGCTACACCTTC. Translated: CSARAGNEGYTF.

This clonotype was seen a handful of times. The CDR3 protein is CASSPTEERESGEQYF. DNA of the CDR3: TGTGCCAGCAGTCCCACTGAAGAGCGGGAGTCAGGGGAGCAGTACTTC. This chain links TRBV28 with TRBJ2-5; TRBD2 agrees at 8 bases. CDR1 and CDR2 from the germline V gene are MDHEN and SYDVKM. V shed 5 bases, J shed 11 bases, and the junction held 19 bases outside the gene matches. The CDR3 sequence is 16 residues long.

V and J are TRBV27 and TRBJ2-3; no firm D call. CDR1 and CDR2 from the germline V gene are MNHEY and SMNVEV (reference sequence). V lost 11 bases and J 1 base, leaving 16 bases between the germline ends. This CDR3 has 14 residues. CDR3 in DNA: TGTGCCGGCCAGCCCGGCTTCGGCACAGATACGCAGTATTTT. This sequence encodes CAGQPGFGTDTQYF.

This clonotype occurred many times. This rearrangement joins TRBV4-1 to TRBJ2-3; 10 bases line up with TRBD2. Losses at the gene ends were 1 base for V and 1 base for J; bases not matched to a gene: 11. This CDR3 has 19 residues. The germline CDR1 and CDR2 sequences are MGHRA and YSYEKL. The CDR3 bases are TGCGCCAGCAGCCAAGGTGTCCTAGCGGGAGTAGCTGGCACAGATACGCAGTATTTT. It specifies CASSQGVLAGVAGTDTQYF.

The chain links TRBV21-1 to TRBJ2-5; the table's D gene call, TRBD2, was not cross checked with the DNA. TRBV21-1 represents a pseudogene. CDR3 length: 16 amino acids. CDR3 loop: CASSKGASGRQETQYF. The CDR3, as DNA: TGTGCCAGCAGCAAAGGAGCTAGCGGGAGACAAGAGACCCAGTACTTC.

The sample holds a few counts of this clonotype. This chain connects TRBV20-1 to TRBJ2-1; 10 positions agree with TRBD2. V dropped 1 base and J dropped 3; count of bases not matched to a gene: 6. The CDR3 has 16 amino acids. The germline V gene has CDR1 DFQATT and CDR2 SNEGSKA (reference sequence). CDR3 loop: CSARATGTSDYNEQFF. Here the CDR3 DNA reads TGCAGTGCTAGAGCCACGGGGACTAGCGACTACAATGAGCAGTTCTTC.

This rearrangement joins TRBV7-2 to TRBJ2-7; 9 positions agree with TRBD2. This CDR3 is built from 18 residues. Germline V gives CDR1 SGHTA, CDR2 FQGNSA. The V gene end was trimmed by 1 base and the J gene end by 3 bases; junction bases not matched to a gene: 13. CDR3 nucleotides: TGTGCCAGCAGCTTAGGGGGGACTAGCAGAACCTCGAACTACGAGCAGTACTTC. It translates to CASSLGGTSRTSNYEQYF.

In this sample, this clonotype turned up a few times. The rearrangement joins TRBV29-1 to TRBJ2-5, with TRBD2 matching 7 bases. Matching the DNA end better, TRBJ2-1 makes the J call doubtful. Per the germline V gene, CDR1 is SQVTM and CDR2 is ANQGSEA. The CDR3 sequence is 11 residues long. CDR3 loop: CSGTRGNEQFF. The CDR3, as DNA: TGCAGCGGGACTAGGGGCAATGAGCAGTTCTTC.

The rearrangement uses TRBV12-3 or TRBV12-4 and TRBJ2-3, with 8 positions matching TRBD2. J was trimmed by 4 bases and V by 3 bases; bases with no gene match: 3. This CDR3 comprises 14 residues. The chain's CDR3 is CASSFAGGADTQYF. The DNA for the CDR3 is TGTGCCAGCAGTTTTGCGGGAGGAGCAGATACGCAGTATTTT.

This clonotype was observed once. This chain uses TRBV14 with TRBJ2-3; D not resolved. Germline lookup yields CDR1 SGHDN and CDR2 FVKESK. Trimming cost V 4 bases and J 8 bases, with 7 bases left between them. The CDR3 is 11 amino acids. The CDR3 loop is CASSRFGTQYF. The DNA of the CDR3 is TGTGCCAGCAGCCGGTTCGGTACGCAGTATTTT. Supplemented by reference TRBV14 and TRBJ2-3, the full variable domain reads EAGVTQFPSHSVIEKGQTVTLRCDPISGHDNLYWYRRVMGKEIKFLLHFVKESKQDESGMPNNRFLAERTGGTYSTLKVQPAELEDSGVYFCASSRFGTQYFGPGTRLTVL.